Detailed here is one TCR beta chain. Other DNA sequences of this sample code for an identical CDR3. This sample stems from a study of shared clonotypes between healthy human individuals. Method: immunoSEQ multiplex PCR; TCRdb's copy keeps in-frame clones and lacks some. The data show about 1,900,000 clones, roughly 95% seen once. CD45RO negativity and positive selection for CCR7 defined naive CD8 cells, a population that excluded terminally differentiated effector memory CD45RA+ cells. Recent vaccinations or acute infections were absent in the healthy HIV-negative adult donors. The CDR3 extends over 14 amino acids. The germline V and J ends were trimmed by 5 bases and 2 bases, with 13 bases remaining between them. Looked up from germline, CDR1 is SEHNR and CDR2 is FQNEAQ (reference sequence).

Sequencing was performed on naive CD8+ T cells sorted from blood. The chain recombines TRBV7-9 with TRBJ2-7; D is perhaps TRBD1 (5 bases). This clonotype was obtained from a young man in good health. The CDR3: CASSPRTIPYEQYF. CDR3 DNA: TGTGCCAGCAGCCCCCGGACAATACCCTACGAGCAGTACTTC.